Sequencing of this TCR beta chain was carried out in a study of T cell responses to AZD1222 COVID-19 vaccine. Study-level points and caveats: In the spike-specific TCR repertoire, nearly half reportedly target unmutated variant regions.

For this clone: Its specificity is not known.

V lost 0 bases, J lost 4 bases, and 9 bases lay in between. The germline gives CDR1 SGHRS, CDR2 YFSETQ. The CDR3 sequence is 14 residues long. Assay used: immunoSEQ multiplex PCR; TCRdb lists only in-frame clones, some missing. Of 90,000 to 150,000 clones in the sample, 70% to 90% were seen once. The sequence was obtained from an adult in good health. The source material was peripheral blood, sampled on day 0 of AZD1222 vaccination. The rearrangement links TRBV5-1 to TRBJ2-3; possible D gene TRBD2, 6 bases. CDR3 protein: CASSLGGTPDTQYF. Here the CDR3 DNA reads TGCGCCAGCAGCTTGGGCGGGACTCCAGATACGCAGTATTTT.